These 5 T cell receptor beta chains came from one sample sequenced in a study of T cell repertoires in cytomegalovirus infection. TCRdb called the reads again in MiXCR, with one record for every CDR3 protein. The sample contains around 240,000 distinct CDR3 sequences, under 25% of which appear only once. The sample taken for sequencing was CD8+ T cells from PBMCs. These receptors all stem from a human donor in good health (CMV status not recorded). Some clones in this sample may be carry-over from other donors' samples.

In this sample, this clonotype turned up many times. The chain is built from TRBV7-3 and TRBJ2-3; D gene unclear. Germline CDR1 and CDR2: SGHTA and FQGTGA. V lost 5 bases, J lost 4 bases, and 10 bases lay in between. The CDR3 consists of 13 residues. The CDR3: CASSPLGPDTQYF. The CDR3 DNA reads TGTGCCAGCAGCCCCCTTGGGCCAGATACGCAGTATTTT.

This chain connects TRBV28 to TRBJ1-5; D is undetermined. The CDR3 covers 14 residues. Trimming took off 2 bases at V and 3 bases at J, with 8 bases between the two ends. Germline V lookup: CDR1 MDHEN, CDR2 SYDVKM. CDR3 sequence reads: CASSLVRLNQPQHF. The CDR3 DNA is TGTGCCAGCAGTTTAGTCAGGCTCAATCAGCCCCAGCATTTT. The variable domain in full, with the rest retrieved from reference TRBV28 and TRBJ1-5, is DVKVTQSSRYLVKRTGEKVFLECVQDMDHENMFWYRQDPGLGLRLIYFSYDVKMKEKGDIPEGYSVSREKKERFSLILESASTNQTSMYLCASSLVRLNQPQHFGDGTRLSIL.

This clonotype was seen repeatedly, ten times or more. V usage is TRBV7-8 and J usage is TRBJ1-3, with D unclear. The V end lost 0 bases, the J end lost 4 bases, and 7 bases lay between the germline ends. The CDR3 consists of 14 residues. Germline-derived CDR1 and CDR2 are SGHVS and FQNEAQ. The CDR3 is CASSLAGSGNTIYF. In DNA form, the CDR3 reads TGTGCCAGCAGCTTAGCAGGGTCAGGAAACACCATATATTTT. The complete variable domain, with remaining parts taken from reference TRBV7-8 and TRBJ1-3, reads GAGVSQSPRYKVAKRGQDVALRCDPISGHVSLFWYQQALGQGPEFLTYFQNEAQLDKSGLPSDRFFAERPEGSVSTLKIQRTQQEDSAVYLCASSLAGSGNTIYFGEGSWLTVV.

CDR3 sequence (DNA): TGTGCCAGCAGTGCAGTGGACAGTGCAACTAATGAAAAACTGTTTTTT. It encodes CASSAVDSATNEKLFF. This rearrangement joins TRBV6-2 or TRBV6-3 to TRBJ1-4, with TRBD1 as a possible D gene (6 bases). This CDR3 comprises 16 residues. Germline V CDR1 and CDR2: MNHEY, SVGEGT. V lost 5 bases to trimming and J lost 0 bases, with 13 bases between them.

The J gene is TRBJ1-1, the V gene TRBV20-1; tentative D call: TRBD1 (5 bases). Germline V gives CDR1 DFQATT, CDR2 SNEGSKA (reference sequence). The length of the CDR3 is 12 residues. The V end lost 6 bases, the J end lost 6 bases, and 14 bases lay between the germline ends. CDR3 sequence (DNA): TGCAGTGCCGGAACGAGGGGTTCTGAAGCTTTCTTT. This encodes CSAGTRGSEAFF.